One T cell receptor (beta chain) is described in this entry. TCRdb recomputed calls from the RT-PCR reads with MiXCR, one row per CDR3 protein. Among 650,000 to 800,000 distinct CDR3 sequences listed, 14% were seen once. The V and J ends lost 5 bases and 0 bases respectively, with 17 bases between them. CDR3 size: 16 residues. Germline V gene data show CDR1 as ENHRY and CDR2 as SYGVKD. The rearrangement uses TRBV10-3 and TRBJ2-7; possible D gene TRBD1, 7 bases. The specimen was memory CD4+ T cells from blood. The TCR originated in a female donor in good health, serving as a healthy control. CDR3 DNA: TGTGCCATCAGTCAGGGGGGTAGCGCGGACTCCTACGAGCAGTACTTC. As protein: CAISQGGSADSYEQYF.